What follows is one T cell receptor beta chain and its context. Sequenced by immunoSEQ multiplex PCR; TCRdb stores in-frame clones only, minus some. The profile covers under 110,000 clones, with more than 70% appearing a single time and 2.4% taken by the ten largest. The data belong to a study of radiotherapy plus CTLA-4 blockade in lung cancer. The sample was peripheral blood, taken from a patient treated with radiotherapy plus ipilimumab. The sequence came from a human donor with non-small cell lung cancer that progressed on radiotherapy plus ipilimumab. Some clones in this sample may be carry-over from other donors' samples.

Here the CDR3 reads CASSQLLGPDTQYF. The CDR3 nucleotides are TGCGCCAGCAGCCAATTATTGGGGCCAGATACGCAGTATTTT. The chain is built from TRBV4-1 and TRBJ2-3; tentatively, D is TRBD1 (5 bases). Per the germline V gene, CDR1 is MGHRA and CDR2 is YSYEKL. This CDR3 region has 14 residues. The V end lost 2 bases, the J end lost 4 bases, and 10 bases lay between the germline ends.